This TCR beta chain was recorded in a study of T cells in Graves' hyperthyroidism and ophthalmopathy. Study outcomes and limitations: Model output signaled ophthalmopathy a median approximately six months ahead of onset.

There are many counts of this clonotype. Its antigen is unknown. RNA transcripts were the template for amplifying TCR beta CDR3 regions. A set of HTBI primers served as the primers for a first-round RT-PCR of the TCR CDR3. One entry per CDR3 protein results from TCRdb running MiXCR on the multiplex PCR reads. The data hold 550,000 to 700,000 distinct CDR3 sequences, with 14% to 15% observed a single time. CDR3 size: 13 residues. Germline V lookup: CDR1 SGHTA, CDR2 FQGNSA. V gave up 5 bases and J gave up 4 bases, with 11 bases separating them. Lactation, pregnancy, other autoimmune disease or uncontrolled infection led to exclusion of patients. The PBMCs had their origin in 10 ml of fresh peripheral blood.

This receptor was identified in a woman aged 40 to 55 with Graves' ophthalmopathy. The gene calls are TRBV7-2 and TRBJ2-5; D is uncertain. The specimen was blood. CDR3 protein: CASSISWRETQYF. The CDR3 DNA sequence: TGTGCCAGCAGCATAAGCTGGAGAGAGACCCAGTACTTC.